The 8 T cell receptor beta chains below all came from one sample that was sequenced in a study of T cells in Graves' hyperthyroidism and ophthalmopathy. Amplification of TCR beta CDR3 regions used RNA as the template. First-round RT-PCR with HTBI primers amplified the TCR CDR3 region. MiXCR, applied by TCRdb to the multiplex PCR reads, yields one record per CDR3 protein. The sample shows some 270,000 distinct CDR3 sequences, roughly 13% of them seen only once. Sequenced: blood. These receptors were obtained from a woman between 25 and 40 years old with Graves' hyperthyroidism that later progressed to Graves' ophthalmopathy.

The rearrangement joins TRBV24-1 to TRBJ2-3; 11 bases line up with TRBD2. Germline loops: CDR1 KGHDR, CDR2 SFDVKD. The ends lost 6 bases at V and 0 bases at J; junction bases unmatched: 4. The CDR3 sequence is 16 residues long. The CDR3 coding sequence is TGTGCCACCAGTCCTAGCGGGAGGACTAGCACAGATACGCAGTATTTT. It specifies CATSPSGRTSTDTQYF.

Notes on this clonotype: Given a much more abundant clone one base away, this may be a read error. The rearrangement joins TRBV2 to TRBJ2-1; D is unclear. The CDR3 spans 13 residues. Trimming stripped 7 bases from V and 6 bases from J, with 13 bases between. Germline assignment: CDR1 SNHLY and CDR2 FYNNEI. For the CDR3, the DNA is TGTGCCAGCACATCAGTCCTTCCCAATGAGCAGTTCTTC. This gives the protein CASTSVLPNEQFF.

This clonotype has a handful of counts. The chain links TRBV6-2 or TRBV6-3 to TRBJ2-1; TRBD2 might be the D (6 bases). V was clipped by 5 bases and J by 4 bases, with 18 bases between them. The CDR3 length is 16 residues. Germline V gene sequence: CDR1 MNHEY, CDR2 SVGEGT. In DNA form, the CDR3 reads TGTGCCAGCAGTCATACCTCAAGCGGGCTTTACAATGAGCAGTTCTTC. Translating it yields CASSHTSSGLYNEQFF.

This clonotype was seen at least ten times. The chain carries TRBV6-1 and TRBJ2-7; 7 bases match TRBD1. V lost 5 bases, J lost 0 bases, and 10 bases stayed unmatched. The CDR3 contains 16 residues. Germline lookup yields CDR1 MNHNS and CDR2 SASEGT. The CDR3 loop reads CASSNPDRSSSYEQYF. Here the CDR3 DNA reads TGTGCCAGCAGTAACCCGGACAGGTCGAGCTCCTACGAGCAGTACTTC.

This clonotype was seen at least ten times. The rearrangement joins TRBV14 to TRBJ2-1; D is unclear. Germline CDR1 is SGHDN and CDR2 is FVKESK. This CDR3 has 13 residues. V lost 0 bases and J lost 3, with 3 bases in between. The CDR3 loop reads CASSQEIYNEQFF. The CDR3 DNA reads as TGTGCCAGCAGCCAAGAGATCTACAATGAGCAGTTCTTC.

This clonotype was seen at least ten times. The J gene is TRBJ1-4, the V gene TRBV7-9; possibly TRBD1 for D (6 bases). The CDR3 loop spans 15 amino acids. Germline V gene data show CDR1 as SEHNR and CDR2 as FQNEAQ (reference sequence). Trimming removed 3 bases from V and 6 bases from J, with 14 bases in between. The CDR3: CASSLSGVGDEKLFF. The DNA for the CDR3 is TGTGCCAGCAGCTTGTCAGGGGTGGGAGATGAAAAACTGTTTTTT.

This clonotype was observed at least ten times. The V gene is TRBV7-2, the J gene TRBJ1-1, with TRBD1 as a possible D gene (5 bases). Germline values: CDR1 SGHTA, CDR2 FQGNSA. Trimming took off 4 bases at V and 12 bases at J, with 12 bases between the two ends. The CDR3 runs 11 residues. CDR3 protein: CASSWSGGTFF. CDR3 coding DNA: TGTGCCAGCAGCTGGAGCGGGGGGACTTTCTTT.

In the case of this clonotype: The junction differs from germline at one of its ends, possibly a read error. The chain employs TRBV7-2 and TRBJ2-7; D is unresolved. Germline values: CDR1 SGHTA, CDR2 FQGNSA. This CDR3 region has 14 residues. The CDR3 sequence is CASSLLAPLYGQYF. CDR3 DNA sequence: TGTGCCAGCAGCTTACTGGCGCCTCTCTACGGGCAGTACTTC. Variable domain in full (rest from reference TRBV7-2 and TRBJ2-7): GAGVSQSPSNKVTEKGKDVELRCDPISGHTALYWYRQSLGQGLEFLIYFQGNSAPDKSGLPSDRFSAERTGGSVSTLTIQRTQQEDSAVYLCASSLLAPLYGQYFGPGTRLTVT.